The TCR beta chain described here comes from a study of T cell clonality in common variable immunodeficiency. General study points: Reportedly, TCR beta sequences from common variable immunodeficiency showed fewer deletions and N-nucleotide insertions.

Germline loops: CDR1 SNHLY, CDR2 FYNNEI. This CDR3 is built from 13 residues. Trimming cost V 6 bases and J 7 bases; bases outside gene matches: 5. CVID meant reduced serum IgG, IgA and/or IgM plus specific antibody deficiency. Both groups were predominantly of Caucasian heritage. Equal genomic DNA amounts from CVID and control samples were sequenced. Clones were read by immunoSEQ multiplex PCR, and TCRdb kept only the in-frame ones, dropping some. This repertoire holds about 28,000 clones, and none appear only once. In regard to this clone: Antigen unknown. The DNA ends 3 residues before the CDR3 does, and the rest of the CDR3 is filled in from the germline J gene.

The sequenced sample was peripheral blood mononuclear cells. The V call is TRBV2, the J call TRBJ1-5; 8 bases fit TRBD1. The sequence was obtained from a human donor with common variable immunodeficiency. CDR3 DNA, as far as it was read: TGTGCCAGCAGGCTGGACAGGGACCAGCCC. Its protein is CASRLDRDQP. In full, the CDR3 reads CASRLDRDQPQHF.